The source of this TCR beta chain is a study of PD-1 blockade in classical Hodgkin lymphoma. CDR3 length: 11 amino acids. The V end lost 5 bases, the J end lost 4 bases, and 5 bases lay between the germline ends. Per the germline V gene, CDR1 is MNHNS and CDR2 is SASEGT. Worth noting for this clone: Its target is not known.

Only in-frame clones appear in the TCRdb table, and some are missing; sequencing was by immunoSEQ multiplex PCR. The sample consists of roughly 40,000 clones, around 86% of them appearing once. Study conclusions and caveats: Complete responders matched newly diagnosed patients in baseline diversity.

Every patient relapsed after autologous stem cell transplantation, and brentuximab vedotin exposure varied. This TCR derives from a human donor with classical Hodgkin lymphoma. Sequencing was performed on peripheral blood mononuclear cells (PBMCs), taken at baseline. The rearrangement joins TRBV6-1 to TRBJ1-2; no reliable D call. This chain's CDR3 is CASSRAYGYTF. In DNA, the CDR3 is TGTGCCAGCAGTCGGGCCTATGGCTACACCTTC.